The entry below describes one T cell receptor beta chain. What it binds is not known. A much larger clone differs by one base, so this may be a read error. Sequencing libraries for TCR beta were prepared with iRepertoire HTBI primers and Arm-PCR of CDR3 regions. How the authors handled the data: Samples collectively showed around 56 TRBV and 14 TRBJ segments. From the multiplex PCR reads, TCRdb called clonotypes with MiXCR, one entry per CDR3 protein. TCRdb's processing, not the authors', yielded these V and J calls. The data contain around 250,000 distinct CDR3 sequences, 20% to 25% of them singletons. Germline V gives CDR1 MNHEY, CDR2 SVGEGT. The V end was cut by 5 bases, the J end by 5 bases, with 15 bases between. The CDR3 is made up of 14 amino acids. The time point is: newly diagnosed GD, antithyroid drugs for less than 3 months. The TCR library used RNA extracted from PBMCs. Peripheral blood, at about 9 milliliters, went into EDTA tubes.

The data are from a study of regulatory T cells in long-lasting Graves disease. Whole-study findings and limits: Among the persistent patients, roughly 2,500 public clonotypes were shared, more than the approximately 970 shared among new patients.

The specimen comprised peripheral blood mononuclear cells (PBMCs), sampled at new diagnosis, from a patient treated with antithyroid drugs. The TCR sequence derives from a female donor with Graves disease. The chain employs TRBV6-2 or TRBV6-3 and TRBJ1-1, with TRBD1 as a possible D gene (6 bases). The CDR3 coding sequence is TGTGCCAGCAGTGAAACCAGGGGTAATACTGAAGCTTTCTTT. Translated, it gives CASSETRGNTEAFF.